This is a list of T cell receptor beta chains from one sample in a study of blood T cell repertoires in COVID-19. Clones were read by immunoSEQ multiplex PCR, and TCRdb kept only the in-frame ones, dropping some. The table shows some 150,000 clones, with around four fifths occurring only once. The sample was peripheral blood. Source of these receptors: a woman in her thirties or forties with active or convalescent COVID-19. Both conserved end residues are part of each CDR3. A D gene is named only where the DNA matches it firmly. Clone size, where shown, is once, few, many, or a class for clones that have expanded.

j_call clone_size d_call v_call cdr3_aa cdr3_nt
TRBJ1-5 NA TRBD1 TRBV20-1 CSASRGQGPNQPQHF TGCAGTGCTAGTCGGGGACAGGGGCCGAATCAGCCCCAGCATTTT
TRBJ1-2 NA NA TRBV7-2 CASSLWPGTYGYTF TGTGCCAGCAGCTTATGGCCAGGTACCTATGGCTACACCTTC
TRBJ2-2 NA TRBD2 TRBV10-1 CASRGTSGGAKTGELFF TGCGCCAGCAGAGGGACTAGCGGGGGGGCGAAGACCGGGGAGCTGTTTTTT
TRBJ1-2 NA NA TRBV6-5 CASSFRQPNYGYTF TGTGCCAGCAGTTTCAGACAGCCTAACTATGGCTACACCTTC
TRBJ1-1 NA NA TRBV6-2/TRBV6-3 CASSLQGFTEAFF TGTGCCAGCAGTTTACAGGGATTTACTGAAGCTTTCTTT
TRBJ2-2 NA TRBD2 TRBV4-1 CASSLSLGGTSGNTGELFF TGCGCCAGCAGCCTTTCCCTCGGTGGGACTAGCGGGAACACCGGGGAGCTGTTTTTT
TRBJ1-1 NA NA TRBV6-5 CASTKGRGAGTEAFF TGTGCCAGCACCAAAGGTCGGGGGGCAGGTACTGAAGCTTTCTTT
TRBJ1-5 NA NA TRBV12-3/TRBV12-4 CASSLRGGQPQHF TGTGCCAGCAGTTTACGCGGGGGTCAGCCCCAGCATTTT
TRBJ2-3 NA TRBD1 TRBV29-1 CNELWYPDRDVPDTQYF TGCAACGAACTATGGTACCCAGACAGGGATGTACCAGATACGCAGTATTTT
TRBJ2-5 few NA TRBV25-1 CASSVYTGRQETQYF TGTGCCAGCAGTGTTTATACAGGGCGCCAAGAGACCCAGTACTTC
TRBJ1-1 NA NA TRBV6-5 CASSYSSPTANTEAFF TGTGCCAGCAGTTACTCCTCCCCGACAGCGAACACTGAAGCTTTCTTT
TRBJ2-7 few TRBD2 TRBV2 CARGSRSYEQYF TGTGCCCGCGGGAGTAGGTCCTACGAGCAGTACTTC
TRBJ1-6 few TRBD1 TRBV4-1 CASSQGFPGGDRSPPLHF TGCGCCAGCAGCCAAGGATTCCCGGGTGGGGACAGGAGTCCACCCCTCCACTTT
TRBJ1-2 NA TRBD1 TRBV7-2 CASSPLGQRRGYTF TGTGCCAGCAGCCCGCTGGGACAGAGACGGGGCTACACCTTC
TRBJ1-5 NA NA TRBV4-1 CASSQEAVISNQPQHF TGCGCCAGCAGCCAAGAGGCGGTTATTAGCAATCAGCCCCAGCATTTT
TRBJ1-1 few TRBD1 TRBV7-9 CASSPSGTGWDTEAFF TGTGCCAGCAGCCCCTCGGGGACAGGGTGGGACACTGAAGCTTTCTTT
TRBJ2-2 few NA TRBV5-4 CASSLGRGPNTGELFF TGTGCCAGCAGCTTGGGGAGGGGGCCGAACACCGGGGAGCTGTTTTTT
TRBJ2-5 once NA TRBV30 CAWRAVKETQYF TGTGCCTGGAGGGCAGTGAAAGAGACCCAGTACTTC
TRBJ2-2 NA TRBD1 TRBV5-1 CASSQTGSNTGELFF TGCGCCAGCAGCCAGACAGGGTCGAACACCGGGGAGCTGTTTTTT
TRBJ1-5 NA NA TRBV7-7 CASSRDRNQPQHF TGTGCTAGCAGCCGCGACAGGAATCAGCCCCAGCATTTT
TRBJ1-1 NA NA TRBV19 CASSNHGRGMMNTEAFF TGTGCCAGTAGTAACCATGGACGGGGAATGATGAACACTGAAGCTTTCTTT
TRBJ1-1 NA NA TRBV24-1 CATSDPREGDTEAFF TGTGCCACCAGTGATCCTCGGGAGGGGGACACTGAAGCTTTCTTT
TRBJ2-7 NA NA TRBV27 CASSPAATYEQYF TGTGCCAGCAGTCCCGCCGCTACCTACGAGCAGTACTTC
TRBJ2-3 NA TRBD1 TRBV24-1 CATTQTGVVGDTQYF TGTGCCACCACCCAGACAGGGGTTGTAGGAGATACGCAGTATTTT
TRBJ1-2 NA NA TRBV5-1 CASSLEGASGYTF TGCGCCAGCAGCTTGGAAGGGGCATCCGGCTACACCTTC
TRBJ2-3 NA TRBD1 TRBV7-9 CASSLTTGGGETDTQYF TGTGCCAGCAGCTTAACGACAGGGGGCGGAGAGACAGATACGCAGTATTTT
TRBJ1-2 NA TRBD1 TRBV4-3 CASSHPGQGGDGYTF TGCGCCAGCAGCCACCCGGGACAGGGGGGAGATGGCTACACCTTC